This passage covers 24 T cell receptor beta chains from one sample sequenced in a study of radiotherapy plus CTLA-4 blockade in lung cancer. Using immunoSEQ multiplex PCR, the repertoire was profiled, and TCRdb retains in-frame clones only, with some absent. This table holds tens of thousands of clones, roughly 80% found once. Source: peripheral blood, taken from a patient treated with radiotherapy plus ipilimumab. Receptors originate from a human donor with non-small cell lung cancer who had stable disease on radiotherapy plus ipilimumab.

The CDR3 DNA sequence: TGTGCCAGCAGCGTCTTTGCTTCCCCAGCATCCTCTGGAAACACCATATATTTT. Translation: CASSVFASPASSGNTIYF. The chain carries TRBV9 and TRBJ1-3; D is unresolved. The CDR3 loop spans 18 amino acids. V was cut by 2 bases and J by 0 bases, with 18 bases left in between. The V gene's germline CDR1 is SGDLS and CDR2 YYNGEE.

The CDR3 sequence is CASTRQDYSGNTIYF. The CDR3 DNA reads as TGTGCCAGCACCAGACAGGATTATTCTGGAAACACCATATATTTT. The V call is TRBV7-9, the J call TRBJ1-3; perhaps TRBD1 as D (6 bases). This CDR3 has 15 residues. Trimming removed 7 bases at V and 1 base at J, with 14 bases between. Germline assignment: CDR1 SEHNR and CDR2 FQNEAQ (reference sequence).

This chain uses TRBV9 with TRBJ2-7; possible D gene TRBD1, 5 bases. V shed 0 bases and J shed 4 bases, with 11 bases lying between them. Germline V CDR1 and CDR2: SGDLS, YYNGEE. The CDR3 contains 14 residues. The CDR3 is CASSVGAGPYEQYF. The CDR3 DNA follows: TGTGCCAGCAGCGTAGGGGCAGGGCCATACGAGCAGTACTTC.

This chain links TRBV28 with TRBJ1-2, with 8 bases identical to TRBD1. Germline-derived CDR1 and CDR2 are MDHEN and SYDVKM. V dropped 5 bases and J dropped 6; count of bases not matched to a gene: 14. The CDR3 is made up of 16 amino acids. This CDR3 reads CASSRDGQGRRDGYTF. DNA of the CDR3: TGTGCCAGCAGTCGGGACGGACAGGGCAGACGAGATGGCTACACCTTC.

The chain employs TRBV11-2 and TRBJ2-7; 10 bases fit TRBD2. The V gene end was trimmed by 2 bases and the J gene end by 5 bases; junction bases not matched to a gene: 6. The CDR3 has 15 residues. Germline assignment: CDR1 SGHAT and CDR2 FQNNGV. CDR3 nucleotides: TGTGCCAGCAGCTTACTAGCGGGGGTAATTAACGAGCAGTACGTC. This translates into CASSLLAGVINEQYV.

The chain links TRBV6-5 to TRBJ1-3; D is ambiguous. The V and J ends lost 2 bases and 4 bases respectively, with 12 bases between them. Germline loops: CDR1 MNHEY, CDR2 SVGAGI. The CDR3 covers 15 residues. CDR3 sequence: CASSYSAGVGNTIYF. The CDR3 DNA reads TGTGCCAGCAGTTACAGTGCAGGAGTCGGAAACACCATATATTTT.

In this sample, this clone turned up once. The chain carries TRBV27 and TRBJ1-1; the D gene is possibly TRBD1 (5 bases). CDR1 and CDR2 from the germline V gene are MNHEY and SMNVEV (reference sequence). V lost 2 bases to trimming and J lost 5 bases, with 15 bases between them. The CDR3 totals 15 residues. The CDR3 DNA reads TGTGCCAGCAGTTTAAGGGTACAGGCTGGGACTGAAGCTTTCTTT. The encoded protein is CASSLRVQAGTEAFF.

The rearrangement uses TRBV6-5 and TRBJ1-2; 9 positions match TRBD1. In germline, CDR1 is MNHEY, CDR2 SVGAGI. The trim removed 4 bases at V and 7 bases at J, leaving 7 bases unmatched. This CDR3 is built from 14 residues. The CDR3 region has the DNA TGTGCCAGCAGTTCCCGGGACAGGGTGGGTGGCTACACCTTC. The encoded protein is CASSSRDRVGGYTF.

The chain couples TRBV19 to TRBJ2-1; D gene ambiguous. Trimming took 8 bases from V and 10 from J, leaving 15 bases between them. Germline loops: CDR1 LNHDA, CDR2 SQIVND (reference sequence). The CDR3 extends over 12 amino acids. CDR3 amino acids: CASGQTELEQFF. CDR3 nucleotide sequence: TGTGCCAGTGGGCAGACTGAGCTAGAGCAGTTCTTC.

CDR3 nucleotides: TGTGCCATCAGTGAGATATTCGCGGGTTCTTATAATTCACCCCTCCACTTT. Translating gives CAISEIFAGSYNSPLHF. The J gene is TRBJ1-6, the V gene TRBV10-3; D call uncertain. The CDR3 contains 17 residues. Trimming shortened V by 2 bases and J by 4 bases, and 15 bases separated the two germline ends. CDR1 and CDR2 (germline): ENHRY, SYGVKD.

This chain uses TRBV18 with TRBJ2-2; D might be TRBD1 (5 bases). Trimming removed 3 bases at V and 1 base at J, with 9 bases between. The CDR3 length is 15 residues. Germline values: CDR1 KGHSH, CDR2 LQKENI. The CDR3 coding sequence is TGTGCCAGCTCACCCTTTCAGGGGAACACCGGGGAGCTGTTTTTT. Amino acids: CASSPFQGNTGELFF. Filled out from reference TRBV18 and TRBJ2-2, the complete variable domain reads NAGVMQNPRHLVRRRGQEARLRCSPMKGHSHVYWYRQLPEEGLKFMVYLQKENIIDESGMPKERFSAEFPKEGPSILRIQQVVRGDSAAYFCASSPFQGNTGELFFGEGSRLTVL.

The chain couples TRBV30 to TRBJ2-7; D may be TRBD1 or TRBD2 (6 bases each). The CDR3 totals 13 residues. From germline, CDR1 is GTSNPN and CDR2 SVGIG (reference sequence). The V end lost 0 bases, the J end lost 1 base, and 7 bases lay between the germline ends. The CDR3 sequence is CAWSVGGSYEQYF. The CDR3, as DNA: TGTGCCTGGAGTGTAGGGGGGTCCTACGAGCAGTACTTC.

V is TRBV5-1 and J is TRBJ2-5; 11 bases match TRBD2. V shed 2 bases and J 4 bases; nucleotides not matched to a gene: 1. The CDR3 spans 14 residues. Germline CDR1 and CDR2: SGHRS and YFSETQ. The CDR3 spells CASSFSGGGETQYF. The DNA for the CDR3 is TGCGCCAGCAGCTTTAGCGGGGGGGGAGAGACCCAGTACTTC. Drawing the rest from reference TRBV5-1 and TRBJ2-5, the complete variable domain is KAGVTQTPRYLIKTRGQQVTLSCSPISGHRSVSWYQQTPGQGLQFLFEYFSETQRNKGNFPGRFSGRQFSNSRSEMNVSTLELGDSALYLCASSFSGGGETQYFGPGTRLLVL.

The chain couples TRBV7-2 to TRBJ1-6; no definite D call. Trimming stripped 5 bases from V and 6 bases from J, with 5 bases between. This CDR3 spans 12 amino acids. Per germline, CDR1 SGHTA and CDR2 FQGNSA. The CDR3 protein is CASSPRNSPLHF. The CDR3 coding sequence is TGTGCCAGCAGCCCGCGTAATTCACCCCTCCACTTT.

The genes are TRBV7-9 and TRBJ2-7; 9 bases agree with TRBD1. CDR3 length equals 19 residues. V was pared by 5 bases and J by 1 base, with 18 bases of the junction left unmatched. Per germline, CDR1 SEHNR and CDR2 FQNEAQ (reference sequence). CDR3 in DNA: TGTGCCAGCAGCCTAAGCCGGACAGGGGAGGCGGTCGTGTCCTACGAGCAGTACTTC. Translation: CASSLSRTGEAVVSYEQYF.

The J gene is TRBJ1-4, the V gene TRBV7-8; weak D call: TRBD1 (5 bases). V gave up 5 bases and J gave up 3 bases, with 19 bases separating them. The germline CDR1 and CDR2 sequences are SGHVS and FQNEAQ. CDR3 size: 17 residues. As DNA, the CDR3 is TGTGCCAGCAGCCTAACAGGAAGGGGCCCCGCTAATGAAAAACTGTTTTTT. Residues: CASSLTGRGPANEKLFF.

This clone appeared a few times. The chain joins TRBV7-6 to TRBJ2-5, with D possibly TRBD2 on 5 matching bases. The CDR3 runs to 15 residues. Germline assignment: CDR1 SGHVS and CDR2 FNYEAQ. V gave up 1 base and J gave up 0 bases, with 9 bases separating them. CDR3 protein: CASSLVGGHQETQYF. The DNA for the CDR3 is TGTGCCAGCAGCTTAGTTGGAGGACACCAAGAGACCCAGTACTTC.

This clone was seen only a few times. This rearrangement joins TRBV7-2 to TRBJ2-1, with TRBD1 matching 7 bases. CDR1 and CDR2 from the germline V gene are SGHTA and FQGNSA. The CDR3 runs to 14 residues. Trimming at V came to 5 bases and at J to 2 bases, leaving 3 bases not matched to a gene. This CDR3 reads CASSTQGPYNEQFF. The CDR3 DNA sequence: TGTGCCAGCAGCACACAGGGGCCCTACAATGAGCAGTTCTTC.

The chain joins TRBV6-5 to TRBJ1-4; TRBD1 matches at 7 bases. Germline CDR1 reads MNHEY; CDR2 reads SVGAGI. The CDR3 extends over 13 amino acids. J gave up 6 bases and V 5 bases, and 3 bases lay outside the gene matches. The CDR3 region has the DNA TGTGCCAGCAGTAGGGGACAGCATGAAAAACTGTTTTTT. This codes for CASSRGQHEKLFF.

The chain is built from TRBV18 and TRBJ2-3; D is undetermined. V lost 5 bases and J 3 bases, leaving 9 bases between the germline ends. Looked up from germline, CDR1 is KGHSH and CDR2 is LQKENI. This CDR3 is 13 amino acids long. CDR3 DNA sequence: TGTGCCAGCTCAGTCCGGGCGACAGATACGCAGTATTTT. Its translation is CASSVRATDTQYF.

The sample holds one count of this clone. V is TRBV25-1 and J is TRBJ2-1; the D gene is possibly TRBD2 (6 bases). Trimming left V 3 bases short and J 4 bases short, with 10 bases between. CDR1 and CDR2 (germline): MGHDK, SYGVNS. The CDR3 has 14 residues. The CDR3 bases are TGTGCCAGCAGTGATGGGGGGAGGTACAATGAGCAGTTCTTC. This encodes CASSDGGRYNEQFF.

This chain uses TRBV12-5 with TRBJ1-4; D not resolved. V lost 0 bases to trimming and J lost 4 bases, with 3 bases between them. CDR3 size: 13 residues. The germline CDR1 and CDR2 sequences are LGHNT and FRNRAP. The CDR3 nucleotides read TGTGCTAGTGGTTTGGTTGGTAATGAAAAACTGTTTTTT. Protein: CASGLVGNEKLFF.

The gene calls are TRBV20-1 and TRBJ2-5; unclear D gene. This CDR3 spans 11 amino acids. V dropped 5 bases and J dropped 5 bases, with 9 bases sitting between them. CDR1 is DFQATT and CDR2 is SNEGSKA in the germline V gene (reference sequence). This chain's CDR3 is CSAFKGETQYF. The CDR3 nucleotides are TGCAGTGCTTTTAAAGGGGAGACCCAGTACTTC.

This clone was counted only a few times. The chain uses TRBV5-8 and TRBJ2-5; possibly TRBD1 or TRBD2 for D (6 bases each). The V end lost 1 base, the J end lost 1 base, and 11 bases lay between the germline ends. The germline CDR1 and CDR2 sequences are SGHTS and YDEGEE. The CDR3 is 15 residues long. The CDR3, as DNA: TGTGCCAGCAGCTTGCGAGGGGGGTCCCAAGAGACCCAGTACTTC. Protein sequence: CASSLRGGSQETQYF.